One and the same sample provided the 10 T cell receptor beta chains below, sequenced in a study of T cell changes during pregnancy in multiple sclerosis. Clones were sequenced by immunoSEQ multiplex PCR, and TCRdb holds only the in-frame ones, with some missing. The sample shows 60,000 to 85,000 clones, about 91% of them seen only once. This material consisted of peripheral blood, taken in the first trimester of pregnancy. Every receptor here comes from a female donor with multiple sclerosis, enrolled in a pregnancy study.

This clone was counted once. The chain couples TRBV2 to TRBJ1-2; D is unresolved. The germline CDR1 and CDR2 sequences are SNHLY and FYNNEI. The CDR3 spans 16 residues. V dropped 1 base and J dropped 3 bases, with 15 bases sitting between them. In DNA, the CDR3 is TGTGCCAGCAGTGAAGGTCCGGGGTACCGGGACTATGGCTACACCTTC. Encoded protein: CASSEGPGYRDYGYTF.

The chain joins TRBV4-2 to TRBJ2-1; 10 nucleotides match TRBD2. CDR3 length: 17 residues. Germline V gives CDR1 LGHNA, CDR2 YNFKEQ. V shed 0 bases, J shed 10 bases, and the junction held 12 bases outside the gene matches. CDR3 DNA: TGTGCCAGCAGCCAAGACAACCCAGCGGGAGGGGAAGGCGAGCAGTTCTTC. Its translation: CASSQDNPAGGEGEQFF.

This chain connects TRBV7-8 to TRBJ2-2, with TRBD2 matching over 14 bases. Germline V gene lookup returns CDR1 SGHVS and CDR2 FQNEAQ. Germline trimming cut 5 bases from V and 7 bases from J; bases unmatched to any gene: 6. The CDR3 is made up of 16 amino acids. CDR3 DNA: TGTGCCAGCAGCCCAGGGACTAGCGGGAGAGACGGGGAGCTGTTTTTT. This translates into CASSPGTSGRDGELFF.

V is TRBV6-6 and J is TRBJ2-3, with D perhaps TRBD2 (6 bases). Trimming took off 6 bases at V and 4 bases at J, with 17 bases between the two ends. CDR3 length: 15 amino acids. CDR1 MNHNY and CDR2 SVGAGI come from the germline V gene (reference sequence). CDR3 residues: CASRTPSGSADTQYF. The DNA for the CDR3 is TGTGCCAGCAGAACGCCCTCCGGGAGCGCAGATACGCAGTATTTT.

The rearrangement uses TRBV2 and TRBJ1-4; D possibly corresponds to TRBD1 (5 bases). V lost 6 bases, J lost 7 bases, and 18 bases lay in between. Looked up from germline, CDR1 is SNHLY and CDR2 is FYNNEI. The CDR3 is 15 amino acids. This CDR3 reads CASRPPRAGGEKLFF. The CDR3 DNA is TGTGCCAGCAGACCACCGCGGGCGGGGGGTGAAAAACTGTTTTTT. The full variable domain, in which reference TRBV2 and TRBJ1-4 provide the parts outside the CDR3, is EPEVTQTPSHQVTQMGQEVILRCVPISNHLYFYWYRQILGQKVEFLVSFYNNEISEKSEIFDDQFSVERPDGSNFTLKIRSTKLEDSAMYFCASRPPRAGGEKLFFGSGTQLSVL.

This sequence joins TRBV5-1 and TRBJ2-1; D may be TRBD1 (6 bases). The CDR3 runs 12 residues. V lost 5 bases and J lost 7, with 10 bases in between. The germline CDR1 and CDR2 sequences are SGHRS and YFSETQ. CDR3 residues: CASRLGGNEQFF. The DNA of the CDR3 is TGCGCCAGCAGGTTAGGGGGAAATGAGCAGTTCTTC. The entire variable domain, with the rest obtained from reference TRBV5-1 and TRBJ2-1, is as follows: KAGVTQTPRYLIKTRGQQVTLSCSPISGHRSVSWYQQTPGQGLQFLFEYFSETQRNKGNFPGRFSGRQFSNSRSEMNVSTLELGDSALYLCASRLGGNEQFFGPGTRLTVL.

The chain is built from TRBV6-6 and TRBJ1-6, with D perhaps TRBD1 (5 bases). The V gene's germline CDR1 is MNHNY and CDR2 SVGAGI (reference sequence). V was trimmed by 8 bases and J by 4 bases, leaving 12 bases between them. This CDR3 is built from 14 residues. The CDR3, as DNA: TGTGCCAGCTCCCAGGGCGCGTATAATTCACCCCTCCACTTT. Translating it yields CASSQGAYNSPLHF.

V and J are TRBV9 and TRBJ1-1; D is unclear. CDR3 length: 14 amino acids. The ends were cut back, 1 base at V and 2 bases at J, with 9 bases in the middle. Germline loops: CDR1 SGDLS, CDR2 YYNGEE. The CDR3 reads CASSVSPLNTEAFF. Written as DNA, the CDR3 is TGTGCCAGCAGCGTAAGCCCGTTAAACACTGAAGCTTTCTTT.

V usage is TRBV14 and J usage is TRBJ2-3; possibly TRBD1 for D (6 bases). V lost 2 bases to trimming and J lost 2 bases, with 11 bases between them. The CDR3 consists of 15 residues. Looked up from germline, CDR1 is SGHDN and CDR2 is FVKESK. The CDR3 bases are TGTGCCAGCAGCCAACAGGACAGCTACACAGATACGCAGTATTTT. It yields the protein CASSQQDSYTDTQYF.

In its sample, this clone was seen once. The chain carries TRBV29-1 and TRBJ1-1; TRBD1 aligns across 10 bases. Looked up from germline, CDR1 is SQVTM and CDR2 is ANQGSEA. J gave up 5 bases and V 3 bases, and 6 bases lay outside the gene matches. This CDR3 contains 14 residues. CDR3 in DNA: TGCAGCGTTGATCGGGACAGGGGAAGGACTGAAGCTTTCTTT. It codes for CSVDRDRGRTEAFF.